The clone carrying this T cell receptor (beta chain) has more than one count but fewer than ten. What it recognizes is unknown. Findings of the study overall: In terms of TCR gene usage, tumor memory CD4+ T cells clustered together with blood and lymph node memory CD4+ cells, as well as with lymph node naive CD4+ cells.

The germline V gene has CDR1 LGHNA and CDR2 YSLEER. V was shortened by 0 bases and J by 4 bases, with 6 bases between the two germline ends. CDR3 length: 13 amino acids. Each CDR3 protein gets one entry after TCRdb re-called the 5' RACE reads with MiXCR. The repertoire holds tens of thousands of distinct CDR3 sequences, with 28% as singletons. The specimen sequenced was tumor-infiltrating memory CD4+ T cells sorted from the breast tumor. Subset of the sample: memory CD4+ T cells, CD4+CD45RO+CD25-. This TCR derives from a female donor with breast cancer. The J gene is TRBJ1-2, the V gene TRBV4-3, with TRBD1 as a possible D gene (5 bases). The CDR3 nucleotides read TGCGCCAGCAGCCAAGATCAGGGCTATGGCTACACCTTC. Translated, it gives CASSQDQGYGYTF.